This TCR beta chain is drawn from a study of PD-1 blockade in classical Hodgkin lymphoma. This clone was picked up one time. Assay: immunoSEQ multiplex PCR; the TCRdb copy retains only in-frame clones and omits some. This sample yields about 96,000 clones, of which approximately 94% are seen a single time; 1.5% to 2.5% belongs to the top ten. The time point was: cycle 4 day 1 (C4D1), after six to seven weeks of nivolumab. All trial patients relapsed after autologous stem cell transplantation. V shed 10 bases and J shed 3 bases, with 37 bases lying between them. CDR1 is SNHLY, CDR2 FYNNEI, per germline. This CDR3 has 21 residues.

This receptor was obtained from a human donor with classical Hodgkin lymphoma. This specimen was peripheral blood mononuclear cells (PBMCs), taken before the fourth cycle of nivolumab. This chain links TRBV2 with TRBJ1-3, with a weak D call TRBD1 (6 bases). The CDR3 reads CAINPRATGSFVPDGGNTIYF. The CDR3 DNA sequence: TGTGCCATCAACCCCCGCGCGACAGGATCCTTTGTGCCCGATGGTGGAAACACCATATATTTT.